What follows are 27 T cell receptor beta chains derived from one specimen sequenced in a study of OX40 agonist ivuxolimab in advanced cancers. Libraries were prepared by immunoSEQ multiplex PCR; TCRdb keeps only in-frame clonotypes and omits some of them. The data show some 81,000 clones, more than 75% seen once. Sequenced material: CD4+ or CD8+ T cells sorted from blood, taken in a trial of the OX40 agonist ivuxolimab. Every receptor here comes from an adult with an advanced solid tumor such as melanoma, head and neck, liver or kidney cancer.

Here the CDR3 reads CATSRQGDYEQYF. Here the CDR3 DNA reads TGTGCCACCAGCAGACAGGGGGACTACGAGCAGTACTTC. This chain uses TRBV15 with TRBJ2-7, with TRBD1 identical over 7 bases. After removal of 2 bases from V and 3 bases from J, the junction contained 1 base not matched to a gene. The germline gives CDR1 LNHNV, CDR2 YYDKDF (reference sequence). The CDR3 is made up of 13 amino acids. Drawing the rest from reference TRBV15 and TRBJ2-7, the complete variable domain is DAMVIQNPRYQVTQFGKPVTLSCSQTLNHNVMYWYQQKSSQAPKLLFHYYDKDFNNEADTPDNFQSRRPNTSFCFLDIRSPGLGDTAMYLCATSRQGDYEQYFGPGTRLTVT.

The chain carries TRBV19 and TRBJ1-1, with 7 bases that match TRBD1. J gave up 4 bases and V 6 bases, and 11 bases lay outside the gene matches. CDR3 length equals 15 residues. Per the germline V gene, CDR1 is LNHDA and CDR2 is SQIVND (reference sequence). The CDR3 DNA follows: TGTGCCAGTAGGGCGAAGGGGGCGCTGGGCACTGAAGCTTTCTTT. Its protein product is CASRAKGALGTEAFF.

V is TRBV10-3 and J is TRBJ2-5; D might be TRBD2 (5 bases). This CDR3 is 15 amino acids long. Germline CDR1 is ENHRY and CDR2 is SYGVKD. The V and J ends lost 5 bases and 2 bases respectively, with 15 bases between them. In DNA, the CDR3 is TGTGCCATCAGTACAACTAAGACGGGACAAGAGACCCAGTACTTC. Translating gives CAISTTKTGQETQYF.

The V gene is TRBV27, the J gene TRBJ1-3, with D unresolved. CDR1 and CDR2 (germline): MNHEY, SMNVEV (reference sequence). The V and J ends lost 5 bases and 6 bases respectively, with 17 bases between them. The CDR3 loop spans 15 amino acids. This chain's CDR3 is CASSPTSVRANTIYF. CDR3 DNA: TGTGCCAGCAGTCCCACAAGCGTTCGTGCAAACACCATATATTTT.

J is TRBJ1-1 and V is TRBV30, with no clear D. Trimming removed 4 bases at V and 2 bases at J, with 17 bases between. The germline V gene has CDR1 GTSNPN and CDR2 SVGIG (reference sequence). This CDR3 contains 15 residues. The CDR3 spells CAWNVRNQANTEAFF. The DNA for the CDR3 is TGTGCCTGGAACGTCCGGAATCAGGCAAACACTGAAGCTTTCTTT.

The gene calls are TRBV5-1 and TRBJ2-3; D is perhaps TRBD1 (6 bases). From germline, CDR1 is SGHRS and CDR2 YFSETQ. The CDR3 is 16 amino acids. V was shortened by 4 bases and J by 2 bases, with 17 bases between the two germline ends. The CDR3 nucleotides read TGCGCCAGCAGCGAAACCTCACGACAGGTCACAGATACGCAGTATTTT. Translating gives CASSETSRQVTDTQYF.

The chain links TRBV6-1 to TRBJ2-7; 10 positions match TRBD2. CDR1 and CDR2 from the germline V gene are MNHNS and SASEGT. Trimming at V came to 10 bases and at J to 2 bases, leaving 11 bases not matched to a gene. The CDR3 has 15 residues. The chain's CDR3 is CATGASGRGTYEQYF. The DNA of the CDR3 is TGTGCCACCGGGGCTAGCGGGAGAGGCACCTACGAGCAGTACTTC.

The chain is built from TRBV5-6 and TRBJ2-7, with 8 positions matching TRBD2. CDR3 size: 17 residues. Germline V gene lookup returns CDR1 SGHDT and CDR2 YYEEEE. The trim removed 5 bases at V and 0 bases at J, leaving 13 bases unmatched. The CDR3 loop reads CASSSGSVGGASYEQYF. For the CDR3, the DNA is TGTGCCAGCAGTTCCGGCTCCGTCGGGGGGGCCTCCTACGAGCAGTACTTC.

V and J are TRBV29-1 and TRBJ2-1, with TRBD1 matching over 11 bases. With 3 bases clipped from V and 6 bases from J, the junction kept 1 base outside the gene matches. This CDR3 spans 13 amino acids. The germline CDR1 and CDR2 sequences are SQVTM and ANQGSEA. CDR3 sequence reads: CSVEGTGGNEQFF. Here the CDR3 DNA reads TGCAGCGTTGAGGGGACAGGGGGCAATGAGCAGTTCTTC.

The chain links TRBV5-1 to TRBJ1-1; 8 bases line up with TRBD1. Germline trimming cut 2 bases from V and 3 bases from J; bases unmatched to any gene: 0. Germline lookup yields CDR1 SGHRS and CDR2 YFSETQ. The CDR3 totals 13 residues. Here the CDR3 reads CASSLQGDTEAFF. The CDR3 coding sequence is TGCGCCAGCAGCTTACAGGGGGACACTGAAGCTTTCTTT.

The chain is built from TRBV10-3 and TRBJ2-2; 8 bases are shared with TRBD1. From germline, CDR1 is ENHRY and CDR2 SYGVKD. The CDR3 is made up of 16 amino acids. With 4 bases clipped from V and 0 bases from J, the junction kept 4 bases outside the gene matches. The CDR3 loop reads CAISVTGGTNTGELFF. Written as DNA, the CDR3 is TGTGCCATCAGTGTTACAGGGGGGACGAACACCGGGGAGCTGTTTTTT.

This clone showed up just once. This chain links TRBV11-2 with TRBJ2-7; D is unresolved. The CDR3 contains 15 residues. Looked up from germline, CDR1 is SGHAT and CDR2 is FQNNGV. Trimming removed 5 bases at V and 3 bases at J, with 17 bases between. CDR3: CASSLYQDHSYEQYF. CDR3 DNA sequence: TGTGCCAGCAGCCTTTACCAAGACCACAGCTACGAGCAGTACTTC.

The genes are TRBV5-4 and TRBJ2-3; D perhaps matches TRBD2 (7 bases). The CDR3 is 16 residues long. V lost 4 bases and J lost 0, with 15 bases in between. The germline V gene encodes CDR1 SGHNT and CDR2 YYREEE (reference sequence). CDR3 sequence: CASSHEGGPSTDTQYF. The CDR3 DNA reads TGTGCCAGCAGCCATGAGGGGGGGCCTAGCACAGATACGCAGTATTTT.

The rearrangement uses TRBV18 and TRBJ1-2; 9 bases align to TRBD1. CDR1 and CDR2 (germline): KGHSH, LQKENI. This CDR3 comprises 15 residues. J gave up 2 bases and V 3 bases, and 4 bases lay outside the gene matches. CDR3 coding DNA: TGTGCCAGCTCACCGAGGACAGGGGCGAACTATGGCTACACCTTC. It specifies CASSPRTGANYGYTF.

The chain joins TRBV9 to TRBJ2-3, with D perhaps TRBD2 (5 bases). With 0 bases removed from V and 3 bases from J, the gap between germline ends came to 11 bases. Per germline, CDR1 SGDLS and CDR2 YYNGEE. This CDR3 is built from 15 residues. The CDR3 region has the DNA TGTGCCAGCAGCGTAGTGGGTAGCGATACAGATACGCAGTATTTT. Its translation: CASSVVGSDTDTQYF.

The chain has TRBV7-6 and TRBJ2-7; 8 bases align to TRBD1. Germline trimming cut 3 bases from V and 12 bases from J; bases unmatched to any gene: 10. This CDR3 comprises 13 residues. The germline CDR1 and CDR2 sequences are SGHVS and FNYEAQ. CDR3 region: CASSFTRQGKLYF. The DNA for the CDR3 is TGTGCCAGCAGCTTTACCCGACAGGGGAAGTTGTACTTC.

V is TRBV30 and J is TRBJ2-2; TRBD2 is a possible D gene (7 bases). V lost 3 bases and J lost 7, with 18 bases in between. The CDR3 has 15 amino acids. From germline, CDR1 is GTSNPN and CDR2 SVGIG (reference sequence). This CDR3 reads CAWRPKGGLGGELFF. The CDR3, as DNA: TGTGCCTGGAGACCCAAGGGGGGGCTCGGCGGGGAGCTGTTTTTT.

This clone has only one observation. This sequence joins TRBV5-8 and TRBJ1-1; perhaps TRBD1 as D (6 bases). The CDR3 consists of 14 residues. V lost 3 bases and J 1 base, leaving 10 bases between the germline ends. From germline, CDR1 is SGHTS and CDR2 YDEGEE. The CDR3 region is CASSSRTANTEAFF. The CDR3 nucleotides are TGTGCCAGCAGCTCCCGGACAGCGAACACTGAAGCTTTCTTT.

The gene calls are TRBV25-1 and TRBJ2-2; D possibly corresponds to TRBD1 (5 bases). Trimming left V 4 bases short and J 8 bases short, with 20 bases between. The CDR3 covers 16 residues. Germline lookup yields CDR1 MGHDK and CDR2 SYGVNS. CDR3 residues: CASSGTRTITAGELFF. For the CDR3, the DNA is TGTGCCAGCAGTGGGACGAGGACAATAACGGCAGGGGAGCTGTTTTTT.

This clone was seen only a few times. The chain recombines TRBV7-3 with TRBJ1-1; a weak D match, TRBD1 (5 bases). There are 13 residues in the CDR3. Germline CDR1 SGHTA, CDR2 FQGTGA. V was pared by 5 bases and J by 4 bases, with 11 bases between. CDR3: CASSSGASTEAFF. CDR3 DNA sequence: TGTGCCAGCAGCAGCGGGGCCAGCACTGAAGCTTTCTTT.

A few counts support this clone. This chain uses TRBV14 with TRBJ2-1; 13 nucleotides line up with TRBD2. The CDR3 runs to 17 residues. V shed 2 bases, J shed 5 bases, and the junction held 6 bases outside the gene matches. The germline V gene has CDR1 SGHDN and CDR2 FVKESK. The CDR3: CASSQRGGLAGHNEQFF. CDR3 coding DNA: TGTGCCAGCAGCCAAAGGGGGGGACTAGCGGGGCACAATGAGCAGTTCTTC.

The V gene is TRBV9, the J gene TRBJ2-5, with TRBD2 matching 8 bases. Germline-derived CDR1 and CDR2 are SGDLS and YYNGEE. J lost 7 bases, V lost 4 bases, and 18 bases had no gene match. There are 17 residues in the CDR3. In DNA form, the CDR3 reads TGTGCCAGCAGCCCCAAGGGGAGTAGCGGGGAGCCGAGGACCCAGTACTTC. This sequence encodes CASSPKGSSGEPRTQYF.

CDR3 amino acids: CASSLAGSYEQYF. DNA for the CDR3: TGTGCCAGCAGCTTAGCGGGTAGCTACGAGCAGTACTTC. The gene calls are TRBV7-3 and TRBJ2-7; weak D call: TRBD2 (5 bases). This CDR3 region has 13 residues. Germline lookup yields CDR1 SGHTA and CDR2 FQGTGA. Between the trimmed V and J ends, which lost 2 bases and 3 bases, there was a span of 8 bases.

Details on this clone: One end of the junction is discordant with germline, which a read error may explain. The chain carries TRBV19 and TRBJ2-7; unclear D gene. There are 9 residues in the CDR3. Germline CDR1 and CDR2: LNHDA and SQIVND (reference sequence). CDR3 nucleotides: TGTGCCAGTAGTAGTGGCGCGGACTTC. Protein product: CASSSGADF. Together with reference TRBV19 and TRBJ2-7, the CDR3 gives the full variable domain: DGGITQSPKYLFRKEGQNVTLSCEQNLNHDAMYWYRQDPGQGLRLIYYSQIVNDFQKGDIAEGYSVSREKKESFPLTVTSAQKNPTAFYLCASSSGADFGPGTRLTVT.

This chain joins TRBV7-6 and TRBJ1-6; D is undetermined. The CDR3 runs to 15 residues. Germline lookup yields CDR1 SGHVS and CDR2 FNYEAQ. Trimming stripped 2 bases from V and 4 bases from J, with 9 bases between. The DNA for the CDR3 is TGTGCCAGCAGCTTAAGAGTTACTTATAATTCACCCCTCCACTTT. This sequence encodes CASSLRVTYNSPLHF.

The rearrangement links TRBV28 to TRBJ1-2; no clear D gene. The CDR3 sequence is 13 residues long. The V and J ends lost 3 bases and 1 base respectively, with 6 bases between them. Germline loops: CDR1 MDHEN, CDR2 SYDVKM. The CDR3 DNA follows: TGTGCCAGCAGTTTTGCCCTTAACTATGGCTACACCTTC. Translated: CASSFALNYGYTF.

This chain uses TRBV18 with TRBJ2-2, with D uncertain. Germline loops: CDR1 KGHSH, CDR2 LQKENI. The germline V and J ends were trimmed by 3 bases and 1 base, with 6 bases remaining between them. The CDR3 covers 14 residues. CDR3: CASSPKQNTGELFF. CDR3 coding DNA: TGTGCCAGCTCACCGAAACAGAACACCGGGGAGCTGTTTTTT. Together with reference TRBV18 and TRBJ2-2, the CDR3 gives the full variable domain: NAGVMQNPRHLVRRRGQEARLRCSPMKGHSHVYWYRQLPEEGLKFMVYLQKENIIDESGMPKERFSAEFPKEGPSILRIQQVVRGDSAAYFCASSPKQNTGELFFGEGSRLTVL.